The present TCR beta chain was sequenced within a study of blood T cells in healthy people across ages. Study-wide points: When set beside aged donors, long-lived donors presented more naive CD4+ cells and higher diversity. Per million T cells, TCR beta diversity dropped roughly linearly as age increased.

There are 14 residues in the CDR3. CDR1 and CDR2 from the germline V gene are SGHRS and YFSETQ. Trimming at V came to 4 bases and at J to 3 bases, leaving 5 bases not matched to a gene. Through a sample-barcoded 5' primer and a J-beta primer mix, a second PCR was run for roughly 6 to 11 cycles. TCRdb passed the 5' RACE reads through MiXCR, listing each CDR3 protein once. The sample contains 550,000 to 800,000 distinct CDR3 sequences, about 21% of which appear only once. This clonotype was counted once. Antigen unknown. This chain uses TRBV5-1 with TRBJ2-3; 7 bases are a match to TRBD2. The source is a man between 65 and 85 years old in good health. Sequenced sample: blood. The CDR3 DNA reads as TGCGCCAGCAGCGAGCCTAGCGGTACAGATACGCAGTATTTT. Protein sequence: CASSEPSGTDTQYF. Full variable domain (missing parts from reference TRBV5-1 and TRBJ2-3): KAGVTQTPRYLIKTRGQQVTLSCSPISGHRSVSWYQQTPGQGLQFLFEYFSETQRNKGNFPGRFSGRQFSNSRSEMNVSTLELGDSALYLCASSEPSGTDTQYFGPGTRLTVL.